This T cell receptor beta chain appears in the sequencing data of a study of cytotoxic CD8 clonotypes in ibrutinib-treated CLL. Study as a whole: Productive templates averaged approximately 250,000 per sample, and productive rearrangements 80,000 to 95,000. Study outcomes and limitations: Baseline clonality, above age-matched healthy donor levels, tracked circulating CD8+ T-cell counts. Higher clonality was seen at ibrutinib response and a return toward baseline at progression.

Germline assignment: CDR1 MGHRA and CDR2 YSYEKL. V was clipped by 0 bases and J by 7 bases, with 13 bases between them. CDR3 length: 15 amino acids. In its sample, this clone was seen a few times. Antigen: not known. Assay used: immunoSEQ multiplex PCR; TCRdb lists only in-frame clones, some missing. The sample includes nearly 300,000 clones, 65% to 85% of them seen just once. The J gene is TRBJ1-5, the V gene TRBV4-1; D is ambiguous. The sequence was collected from a human donor with chronic lymphocytic leukemia. The sample here was PBMCs, taken at disease progression, from a patient treated with ibrutinib. Here the CDR3 reads CASSQDHYGGQPQHF. The CDR3 DNA follows: TGCGCCAGCAGCCAAGATCACTACGGTGGGCAGCCCCAGCATTTT.